This T cell receptor (beta chain) stems from a study of blood T cell repertoires in COVID-19. Study-wide context: Donors in the United States, Italy and Spain gave samples during acute or convalescent COVID-19. T cells, B-cell-depleted T cells, or PBMCs provided the cDNA or gDNA that served as material.

Clones were read by immunoSEQ multiplex PCR, and TCRdb kept only the in-frame ones, dropping some. Of some 370,000 clones listed, 70% to 90% are singletons. This CDR3 is built from 16 residues. Germline CDR1 MGHRA, CDR2 YSYEKL. Trimming removed 0 bases from V and 5 bases from J; junction bases left unmatched: 7. The sequence was collected from a man in his forties or fifties with acute or convalescent COVID-19. The sample taken for sequencing was peripheral blood. V gene TRBV4-1 combines with J gene TRBJ1-1; 9 positions match TRBD1. CDR3 DNA: TGCGCCAGCAGCCAAGATACTAACAGGGGGCATACTGAAGCTTTCTTT. As protein: CASSQDTNRGHTEAFF.